This TCR beta chain was identified in a study of T-cell memory formation after mild COVID-19. TCRdb reprocessed the 5' RACE reads with MiXCR, giving one entry per CDR3 protein. The sample holds around 250,000 distinct CDR3 sequences, approximately 9% seen once. Germline trimming cut 4 bases from V and 3 bases from J; bases unmatched to any gene: 5. Germline values: CDR1 SGHTA, CDR2 FQGNSA. The CDR3 totals 15 residues. The receptor was derived from a man younger than 35 who had mild COVID-19 (a few samples of this study predate the infection). Cell type and time point are not known. Material: PBMCs or a T cell subset sorted from them (not recorded which). The chain joins TRBV7-2 to TRBJ2-3; 9 positions match TRBD1. CDR3 in amino acids: CASSSYRGQTDTQYF. In nucleotides, the CDR3 is TGTGCCAGCAGCTCATACAGGGGGCAGACAGATACGCAGTATTTT.